This TCR beta chain was captured by sequencing in a study of blood T cell repertoires in COVID-19. This table comes from immunoSEQ multiplex PCR, and its TCRdb copy is limited to in-frame clones, with some not included. The sample lists 160,000 or so clones; 70% to 90% were seen once. The CDR3 has 13 amino acids. Trimming stripped 2 bases from V and 3 bases from J, with 7 bases between. Germline values: CDR1 KGHSH, CDR2 LQKENI. This TCR derives from a man in his forties with acute or convalescent COVID-19. Sequenced sample: peripheral blood. This chain uses TRBV18 with TRBJ1-1; maybe TRBD1 (5 bases). CDR3 protein: CASSPVTDTEAFF. The CDR3 region has the DNA TGTGCCAGCTCACCAGTGACAGACACTGAAGCTTTCTTT. The full variable domain, completed using reference TRBV18 and TRBJ1-1, is NAGVMQNPRHLVRRRGQEARLRCSPMKGHSHVYWYRQLPEEGLKFMVYLQKENIIDESGMPKERFSAEFPKEGPSILRIQQVVRGDSAAYFCASSPVTDTEAFFGQGTRLTVV.